The TCR beta chain under discussion was sequenced for a study of identical twins. Germline lookup yields CDR1 DFQATT and CDR2 SNEGSKA (reference sequence). The V gene end was trimmed by 5 bases and the J gene end by 0 bases; junction bases not matched to a gene: 4. The CDR3 runs to 14 residues. Study-level findings and limits: Twin-shared out-of-frame alpha sequences were enriched for low generation probability.

Template switching supplied a universal primer site; unique molecular identifiers were carried on the cDNA. From the 5' RACE reads, TCRdb called clonotypes with MiXCR, one entry per CDR3 protein. The sample yields 310,000 or so distinct CDR3 sequences, 7.5% to 9.5% seen once. This clonotype was seen more than once but under ten times. Its antigen is as yet unknown. These data were likewise used in another study, on yellow fever vaccine responses in identical twins.

Sequences were obtained from CD8+ T cells sorted from blood. The source is a woman aged 18-35 years in good health. This chain uses TRBV20-1 with TRBJ1-5; 7 nucleotides match TRBD1. This CDR3 reads CSAAYRGSNQPQHF. The CDR3 bases are TGCAGTGCTGCCTACAGGGGTAGCAATCAGCCCCAGCATTTT.